Here is one TCR beta chain with its context. Trimming shortened V by 1 base and J by 7 bases, and 17 bases separated the two germline ends. Germline values: CDR1 SGHTA, CDR2 FQGNSA. The CDR3 is 15 amino acids. At a deep level, the assay was run. Sorted-subset replicate PCR reactions were performed with approximately 200 ng DNA, corresponding to roughly 27,000 T cell genomes. Profiling relied on immunoSEQ multiplex PCR, and the TCRdb table lists in-frame clones only, not all of them. The sample has under 600,000 clones, about 96% seen once. This specimen belongs to a study of shared clonotypes between healthy human individuals.

Specimen: naive CD4+ T cells sorted from blood. The subset: CD45RA+ positively selected. The gene calls are TRBV7-2 and TRBJ2-7; D is undetermined. This sequence was found in a woman in her twenties or thirties in good health. The CDR3 DNA sequence: TGTGCCAGCAGCTTAGTGAAGCTAGGGTTGGGTGAGCAGTACTTC. It encodes CASSLVKLGLGEQYF. Drawing the rest from reference TRBV7-2 and TRBJ2-7, the complete variable domain is GAGVSQSPSNKVTEKGKDVELRCDPISGHTALYWYRQSLGQGLEFLIYFQGNSAPDKSGLPSDRFSAERTGGSVSTLTIQRTQQEDSAVYLCASSLVKLGLGEQYFGPGTRLTVT.